This entry lists 23 T cell receptor beta chains sequenced from one sample in a study of blood T cell repertoires in COVID-19. Sequencing used immunoSEQ multiplex PCR; TCRdb keeps in-frame clones, though not all of them. The sample includes 200,000 to 250,000 clones, roughly 82% of them seen just once. The sample comprised PBMCs or T cells enriched from blood (not recorded which). These receptors came from a woman in her 50s who had recovered from COVID-19.

This chain joins TRBV15 and TRBJ1-5, with a weak D call TRBD1 (5 bases). The CDR3 loop spans 14 amino acids. Deletions cut 1 base from V and 7 bases from J, with 11 bases between. Germline values: CDR1 LNHNV, CDR2 YYDKDF (reference sequence). The CDR3 nucleotides are TGTGCCACCAGCAGAGGGCAGGGTAACCAGCCCCAGCATTTT. Translating gives CATSRGQGNQPQHF.

This chain joins TRBV7-6 and TRBJ2-1, with 7 nucleotides matching TRBD1. This CDR3 is 14 amino acids long. Looked up from germline, CDR1 is SGHVS and CDR2 is FNYEAQ. V trimming: 5 bases; J trimming: 4 bases; junction bases outside the gene matches: 5. CDR3 region: CASSERGPYNEQFF. In DNA, the CDR3 is TGTGCCAGCAGCGAGAGGGGGCCTTACAATGAGCAGTTCTTC.

The chain carries TRBV19 and TRBJ1-5; 8 bases fit TRBD1. The junction had 10 bases not matched to a gene; V was cut back by 3 bases and J by 0 bases. Germline V gene data show CDR1 as LNHDA and CDR2 as SQIVND (reference sequence). The CDR3 runs to 18 residues. The CDR3 nucleotides are TGTGCCAGTAGTATGGTGGCAGGGGGCGCCCATAGCAATCAGCCCCAGCATTTT. This translates into CASSMVAGGAHSNQPQHF. Variable domain in full (rest from reference TRBV19 and TRBJ1-5): DGGITQSPKYLFRKEGQNVTLSCEQNLNHDAMYWYRQDPGQGLRLIYYSQIVNDFQKGDIAEGYSVSREKKESFPLTVTSAQKNPTAFYLCASSMVAGGAHSNQPQHFGDGTRLSIL.

CDR3 protein: CASKAGVIYGYTF. The CDR3 DNA reads as TGTGCCAGCAAGGCAGGGGTGATCTATGGCTACACCTTC. The rearrangement links TRBV2 to TRBJ1-2; D might be TRBD1 (6 bases). This CDR3 is 13 amino acids long. The V end lost 7 bases, the J end lost 4 bases, and 13 bases lay between the germline ends. Germline lookup yields CDR1 SNHLY and CDR2 FYNNEI.

V is TRBV5-1 and J is TRBJ2-3; the D is unclear. The germline V gene has CDR1 SGHRS and CDR2 YFSETQ. Trimming removed 2 bases from V and 2 bases from J, with 15 bases in between. The CDR3 runs to 16 residues. In DNA form, the CDR3 reads TGCGCCAGCAGCTTTCGCCAAGAGGCCACCACAGATACGCAGTATTTT. Its protein is CASSFRQEATTDTQYF.

The chain has TRBV7-2 and TRBJ1-2, with D perhaps matching TRBD1 (5 bases). This CDR3 contains 13 residues. Trimming pared 3 bases from V and 5 bases from J, leaving 10 bases between. CDR1 SGHTA and CDR2 FQGNSA come from the germline V gene. The DNA for the CDR3 is TGTGCCAGCAGCTTGACAGAGAGATATGGCTACACCTTC. This gives the protein CASSLTERYGYTF. Full variable domain (missing parts from reference TRBV7-2 and TRBJ1-2): GAGVSQSPSNKVTEKGKDVELRCDPISGHTALYWYRQSLGQGLEFLIYFQGNSAPDKSGLPSDRFSAERTGGSVSTLTIQRTQQEDSAVYLCASSLTERYGYTFGSGTRLTVV.

This clone has only a few counts. The chain carries TRBV6-5 and TRBJ2-3; D is possibly TRBD2 (6 bases). Germline assignment: CDR1 MNHEY and CDR2 SVGAGI. CDR3 length: 14 amino acids. Deletions cut 11 bases from V and 1 base from J, with 16 bases between. The CDR3 coding sequence is TGTGCCTCAGCGACGGGACTCGGCACAGATACGCAGTATTTT. The encoded protein is CASATGLGTDTQYF.

The genes are TRBV5-1 and TRBJ2-5; 14 nucleotides match TRBD2. Unmatched junction bases numbered 7, after V lost 2 bases and J lost 4 bases. This CDR3 has 17 residues. Germline CDR1 and CDR2: SGHRS and YFSETQ. The CDR3: CASSFGLAGGRLETQYF. DNA for the CDR3: TGCGCCAGCAGCTTCGGACTAGCGGGGGGCCGTCTAGAGACCCAGTACTTC.

V usage is TRBV4-2 and J usage is TRBJ2-7, with 9 bases matching TRBD2. CDR1 is LGHNA, CDR2 YNFKEQ, per germline. The CDR3 runs 15 residues. V lost 3 bases to trimming and J lost 3 bases; unmatched junction nucleotides: 6. CDR3 nucleotides: TGTGCCAGCAGCCAGGTAGCGGGAGCCGGCTACGAGCAGTACTTC. Residues: CASSQVAGAGYEQYF.

The genes are TRBV19 and TRBJ2-2; D is possibly TRBD1 (6 bases). Germline CDR1 LNHDA, CDR2 SQIVND (reference sequence). The CDR3 consists of 16 residues. Trimming removed 6 bases at V and 1 base at J, with 15 bases between. The CDR3 nucleotides are TGTGCCAGTAGGGATGGACAGACACGGAACACCGGGGAGCTGTTTTTT. Amino acids: CASRDGQTRNTGELFF.

J is TRBJ2-5 and V is TRBV7-2, with 9 bases fitting TRBD2. This CDR3 region has 14 residues. In germline, CDR1 is SGHTA, CDR2 FQGNSA. V dropped 4 bases and J dropped 4; count of bases not matched to a gene: 4. CDR3 in amino acids: CASSWTSVGETQYF. Written as DNA, the CDR3 is TGTGCCAGCAGCTGGACTAGCGTAGGAGAGACCCAGTACTTC.

The chain employs TRBV7-2 and TRBJ2-7, with D perhaps matching TRBD1 (6 bases). The CDR3 has 13 amino acids. Per the germline V gene, CDR1 is SGHTA and CDR2 is FQGNSA. V lost 6 bases, J lost 1 base, and 10 bases lay in between. Here the CDR3 DNA reads TGTGCCAGCAGGCAACAGGGTTCCTACGAGCAGTACTTC. Amino acid sequence: CASRQQGSYEQYF.

This clone was observed a few times. This chain joins TRBV6-5 and TRBJ1-2, with D possibly TRBD1 on 6 matching bases. CDR3 length equals 12 residues. The V gene's germline CDR1 is MNHEY and CDR2 SVGAGI. The V gene lost 6 bases and the J gene lost 8 bases, with 13 bases spanning the gap. The chain's CDR3 is CASSTGSGGYTF. CDR3 coding DNA: TGTGCCAGCAGCACAGGGTCGGGCGGCTACACCTTC.

The J gene is TRBJ2-7, the V gene TRBV20-1; 7 bases are shared with TRBD2. V shed 3 bases and J 0 bases; nucleotides not matched to a gene: 5. The length of the CDR3 is 14 residues. Looked up from germline, CDR1 is DFQATT and CDR2 is SNEGSKA (reference sequence). The CDR3 is CSASITGGSYEQYF. The DNA of the CDR3 is TGCAGTGCTAGTATTACGGGGGGCTCCTACGAGCAGTACTTC.

V usage is TRBV4-3 and J usage is TRBJ1-3, with 10 bases lining up with TRBD1. This CDR3 is built from 19 residues. Germline V lookup: CDR1 LGHNA, CDR2 YSLEER. V lost 1 base, J lost 3 bases, and 12 bases stayed unmatched. The CDR3 region has the DNA TGCGCCAGCAGCCAAGTTCCCGGGACAGGGGAAAGGGATGGAAACACCATATATTTT. This gives the protein CASSQVPGTGERDGNTIYF.

In regard to this clone: Other DNA sequences in this sample translate to the same CDR3. The chain has TRBV30 and TRBJ1-1, with D uncertain. V shed 0 bases and J shed 6 bases, with 5 bases lying between them. The CDR3 loop spans 11 amino acids. Germline CDR1 reads GTSNPN; CDR2 reads SVGIG (reference sequence). CDR3 amino acids: CAWSVLAEAFF. In DNA, the CDR3 is TGTGCCTGGAGTGTACTAGCTGAAGCTTTCTTT.

The CDR3, as DNA: TGTGCCAGCAGCCGTGTTGCGTTCCATGAGCAGTTCTTC. Encoded protein: CASSRVAFHEQFF. The rearrangement joins TRBV12-1 to TRBJ2-1; TRBD2 was called by the table and not checked on the DNA. TRBV12-1 is annotated as a pseudogene. CDR3 length: 13 residues.

The chain couples TRBV6-5 to TRBJ2-7; 9 positions match TRBD2. CDR1 and CDR2 (germline): MNHEY, SVGAGI. This CDR3 has 15 amino acids. J gave up 5 bases and V 5 bases, and 10 bases lay outside the gene matches. CDR3: CASSRTGTSFDEQYF. The DNA of the CDR3 is TGTGCCAGCAGTCGGACCGGGACTAGCTTCGACGAGCAGTACTTC.

The chain joins TRBV24-1 to TRBJ2-2; perhaps TRBD2 as D (6 bases). V dropped 7 bases and J dropped 4 bases, with 12 bases sitting between them. Germline V gives CDR1 KGHDR, CDR2 SFDVKD. The length of the CDR3 is 14 residues. The CDR3 sequence is CATRGAGSTGELFF. CDR3 in DNA: TGTGCCACCAGGGGTGCGGGAAGCACCGGGGAGCTGTTTTTT.

The chain combines TRBV6-5 with TRBJ2-2; D is ambiguous. CDR3 length: 15 residues. V was shortened by 2 bases and J by 0 bases, with 7 bases between the two germline ends. Germline values: CDR1 MNHEY, CDR2 SVGAGI. The CDR3 DNA sequence: TGTGCCAGCAGTTACGCGCCTACGAACACCGGGGAGCTGTTTTTT. This translates into CASSYAPTNTGELFF.

The rearrangement joins TRBV5-1 to TRBJ2-1; 11 bases match TRBD2. J gave up 0 bases and V 1 base, and 9 bases lay outside the gene matches. Germline lookup yields CDR1 SGHRS and CDR2 YFSETQ. The CDR3 loop spans 19 amino acids. The CDR3 loop reads CASSLTSGSRKGSYNEQFF. In DNA, the CDR3 is TGCGCCAGCAGCTTGACTAGCGGGAGTAGAAAGGGCTCCTACAATGAGCAGTTCTTC.

The chain has TRBV6-2 or TRBV6-3 and TRBJ2-7; TRBD2 matches 8 bases. Germline V lookup: CDR1 MNHEY, CDR2 SVGEGT. The J segment lost 2 bases and the V segment lost 0 bases, leaving 0 bases of the junction unmatched. The CDR3 contains 14 residues. CDR3 nucleotides: TGTGCCAGCAGTTACTCGCGGGAGGCCTACGAGCAGTACTTC. It codes for CASSYSREAYEQYF.

The table lists this clone with a few counts. The J gene is TRBJ2-7, the V gene TRBV11-2; 10 nucleotides line up with TRBD2. V shed 6 bases and J 6 bases; nucleotides not matched to a gene: 8. Germline V lookup: CDR1 SGHAT, CDR2 FQNNGV. The CDR3 is 14 residues long. CDR3 protein: CASRPASGRGEQYF. The DNA for the CDR3 is TGTGCCAGCAGACCTGCTAGCGGGAGAGGCGAGCAGTACTTC.